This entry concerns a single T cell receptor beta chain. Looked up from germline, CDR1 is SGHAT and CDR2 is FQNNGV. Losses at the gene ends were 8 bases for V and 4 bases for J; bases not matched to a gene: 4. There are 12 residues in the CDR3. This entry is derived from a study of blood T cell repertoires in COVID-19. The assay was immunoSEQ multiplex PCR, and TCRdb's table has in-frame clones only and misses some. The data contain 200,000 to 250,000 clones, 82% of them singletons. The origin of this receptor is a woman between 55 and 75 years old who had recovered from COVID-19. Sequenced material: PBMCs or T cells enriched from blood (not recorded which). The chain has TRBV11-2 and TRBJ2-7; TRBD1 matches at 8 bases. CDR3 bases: TGTGCCAGCCAGGGGGCCGGATACGAGCAGTACTTC. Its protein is CASQGAGYEQYF.